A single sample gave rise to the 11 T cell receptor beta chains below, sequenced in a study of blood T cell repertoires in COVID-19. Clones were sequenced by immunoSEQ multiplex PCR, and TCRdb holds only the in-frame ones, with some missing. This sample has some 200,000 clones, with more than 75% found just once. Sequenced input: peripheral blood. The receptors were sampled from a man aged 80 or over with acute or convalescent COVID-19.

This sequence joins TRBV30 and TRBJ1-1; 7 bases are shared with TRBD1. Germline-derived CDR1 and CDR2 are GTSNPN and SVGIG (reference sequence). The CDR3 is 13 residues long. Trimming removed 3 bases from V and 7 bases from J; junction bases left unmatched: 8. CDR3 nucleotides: TGTGCCTGGAGCCCACAGGGGTGGAATGAAGCTTTCTTT. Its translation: CAWSPQGWNEAFF.

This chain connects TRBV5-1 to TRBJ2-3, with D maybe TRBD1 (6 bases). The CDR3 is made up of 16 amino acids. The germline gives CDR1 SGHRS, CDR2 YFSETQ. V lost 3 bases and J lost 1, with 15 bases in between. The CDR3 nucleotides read TGCGCCAGCAGCTCGCCTCCGGGACATCGCACAGATACGCAGTATTTT. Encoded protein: CASSSPPGHRTDTQYF.

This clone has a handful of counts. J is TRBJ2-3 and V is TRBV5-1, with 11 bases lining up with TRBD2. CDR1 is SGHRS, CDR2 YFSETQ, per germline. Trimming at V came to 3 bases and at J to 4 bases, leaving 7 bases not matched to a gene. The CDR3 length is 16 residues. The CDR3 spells CASSSLTSGNSDTQYF. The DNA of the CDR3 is TGCGCCAGCAGCTCCCTGACTAGCGGGAACTCAGATACGCAGTATTTT.

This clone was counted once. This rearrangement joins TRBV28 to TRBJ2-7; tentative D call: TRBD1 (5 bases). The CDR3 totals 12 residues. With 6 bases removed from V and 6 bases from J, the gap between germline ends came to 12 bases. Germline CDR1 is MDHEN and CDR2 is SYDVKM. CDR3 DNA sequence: TGTGCCAGCAGGGTGGACATCTCCGAGCAGTACTTC. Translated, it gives CASRVDISEQYF.

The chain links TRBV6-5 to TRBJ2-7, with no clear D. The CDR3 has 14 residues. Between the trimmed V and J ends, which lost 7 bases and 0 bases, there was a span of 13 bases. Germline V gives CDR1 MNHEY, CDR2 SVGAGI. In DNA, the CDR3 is TGTGCCAGCAAGTATCGATTCAGCTCCTACGAGCAGTACTTC. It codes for CASKYRFSSYEQYF.

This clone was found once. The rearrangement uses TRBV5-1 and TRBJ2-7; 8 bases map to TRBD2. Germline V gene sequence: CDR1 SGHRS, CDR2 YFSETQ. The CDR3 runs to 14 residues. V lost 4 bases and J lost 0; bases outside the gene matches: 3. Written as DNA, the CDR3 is TGCGCCAGCAGCGTAGCGGGATTCTCCTACGAGCAGTACTTC. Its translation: CASSVAGFSYEQYF.

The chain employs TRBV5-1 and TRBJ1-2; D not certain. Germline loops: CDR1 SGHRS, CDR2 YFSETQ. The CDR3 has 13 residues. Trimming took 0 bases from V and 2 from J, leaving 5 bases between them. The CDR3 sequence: CASSLDNNYGYTF. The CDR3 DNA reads TGCGCCAGCAGCTTGGACAACAACTATGGCTACACCTTC.

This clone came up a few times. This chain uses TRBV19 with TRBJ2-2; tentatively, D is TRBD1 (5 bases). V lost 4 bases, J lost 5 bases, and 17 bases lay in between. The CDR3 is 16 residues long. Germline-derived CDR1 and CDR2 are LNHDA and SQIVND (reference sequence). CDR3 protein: CASSTSQGAGTGELFF. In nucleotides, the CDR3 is TGTGCCAGTAGTACCTCTCAAGGGGCCGGGACCGGGGAGCTGTTTTTT. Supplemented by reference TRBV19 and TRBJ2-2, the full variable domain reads DGGITQSPKYLFRKEGQNVTLSCEQNLNHDAMYWYRQDPGQGLRLIYYSQIVNDFQKGDIAEGYSVSREKKESFPLTVTSAQKNPTAFYLCASSTSQGAGTGELFFGEGSRLTVL.

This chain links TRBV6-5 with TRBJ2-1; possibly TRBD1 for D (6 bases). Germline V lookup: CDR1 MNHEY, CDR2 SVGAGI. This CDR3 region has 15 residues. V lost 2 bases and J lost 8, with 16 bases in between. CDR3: CASSYEDRPEDEQFF. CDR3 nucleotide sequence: TGTGCCAGCAGTTACGAAGACAGGCCCGAGGATGAGCAGTTCTTC.

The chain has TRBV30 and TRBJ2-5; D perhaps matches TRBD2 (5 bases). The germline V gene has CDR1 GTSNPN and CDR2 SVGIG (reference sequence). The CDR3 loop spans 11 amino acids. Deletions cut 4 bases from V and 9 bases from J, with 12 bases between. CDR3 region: CAWTVGRAQYF. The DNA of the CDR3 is TGTGCCTGGACCGTCGGGCGGGCCCAGTACTTC.

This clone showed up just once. The CDR3 here is CATSDLNSWNTGELFF. In DNA form, the CDR3 reads TGTGCCACCAGTGATTTGAACAGTTGGAACACCGGGGAGCTGTTTTTT. This chain joins TRBV24-1 and TRBJ2-2, with D uncertain. Germline assignment: CDR1 KGHDR and CDR2 SFDVKD. This CDR3 is built from 16 residues. The V and J ends lost 0 bases and 1 base respectively, with 8 bases between them.